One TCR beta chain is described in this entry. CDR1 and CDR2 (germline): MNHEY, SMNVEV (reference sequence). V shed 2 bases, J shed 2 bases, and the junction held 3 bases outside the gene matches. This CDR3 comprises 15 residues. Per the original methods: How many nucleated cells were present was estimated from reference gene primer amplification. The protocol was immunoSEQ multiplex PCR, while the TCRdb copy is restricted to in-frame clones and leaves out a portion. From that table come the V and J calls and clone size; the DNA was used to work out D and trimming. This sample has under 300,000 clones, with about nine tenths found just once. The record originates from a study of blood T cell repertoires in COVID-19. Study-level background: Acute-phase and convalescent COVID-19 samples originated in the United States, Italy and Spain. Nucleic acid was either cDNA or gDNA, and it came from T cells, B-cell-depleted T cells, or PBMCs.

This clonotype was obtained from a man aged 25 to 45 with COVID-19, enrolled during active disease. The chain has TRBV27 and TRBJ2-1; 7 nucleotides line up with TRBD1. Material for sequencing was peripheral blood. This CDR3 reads CASSLRTGAYNEQFF. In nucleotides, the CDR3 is TGTGCCAGCAGTTTAAGGACAGGCGCCTACAATGAGCAGTTCTTC.